A selection of T cell receptor beta chains follows, all from one sample in a study of blood T cell repertoires in COVID-19. Here immunoSEQ multiplex PCR was the method, and the copy in TCRdb shows in-frame clones only, minus some. The sample comprises 35,000 to 45,000 clones, 70% to 90% of which are singletons, and 2% to 2.5% rests with the top ten. Sequencing was done on a sample of peripheral blood. The receptors derive from a human donor in a cohort sampled during active COVID-19. The CDR3 runs from the conserved cysteine through the conserved F or W. A D gene is named only where the DNA matches it firmly. Clone size is not always given. Where it is, it says once, few, many or a class for expanded clones.

. | . | TRBJ1-2 | 15 | TRBV12-5 | TGTGCTAGTGGTTTGGAGCGGACGAGGGACTATGGCTACACCTTC | CASGLERTRDYGYTF
. | . | TRBJ1-2 | 14 | TRBV4-2 | TGTGCCAGCAGCCAAGACGTAGCTACCTATGGCTACACCTTC | CASSQDVATYGYTF
. | once | TRBJ2-5 | 13 | TRBV10-3 | TGTGCCATCAGTGAGAGACTGCAAGAGACCCAGTACTTC | CAISERLQETQYF
TRBD1 | . | TRBJ1-2 | 15 | TRBV27 | TGTGCCAGCAGTCCCGGGACAGGGGTTAACTATGGCTACACCTTC | CASSPGTGVNYGYTF
TRBD1 | . | TRBJ1-1 | 13 | TRBV19 | TGTGCCAGTAGGGGACAGGGGAACACTGAAGCTTTCTTT | CASRGQGNTEAFF
TRBD1 | . | TRBJ1-1 | 15 | TRBV5-1 | TGCGCCAGCAGCACGGGGACAGGGTTCGGCACTGAAGCTTTCTTT | CASSTGTGFGTEAFF
. | . | TRBJ1-1 | 13 | TRBV7-9 | TGTGCCAGCAGCCGGACAGAGAACACTGAAGCTTTCTTT | CASSRTENTEAFF
. | . | TRBJ2-7 | 14 | TRBV7-2 | TGTGCCAGCAGCTTCGCGGCTGACTCCTACGAGCAGTACTTC | CASSFAADSYEQYF
. | . | TRBJ1-1 | 19 | TRBV28 | TGTGCCAGCAGTTCAGCTACCGTATCCAGCAGGGGACCCAACACTGAAGCTTTCTTT | CASSSATVSSRGPNTEAFF
. | . | TRBJ2-5 | 11 | TRBV20-1 | TGCAGTGCTCCAGATAAAGAGACCCAGTACTTC | CSAPDKETQYF
TRBD1 | . | TRBJ1-4 | 15 | TRBV11-2 | TGTGCCAGCAGCACAGGGACAGGCCGTAATGAAAAACTGTTTTTT | CASSTGTGRNEKLFF
. | . | TRBJ1-2 | 14 | TRBV21-1 | TGTGCCAGCAGCAATGGGGCAGCTATCTATGGCTACACCTTC | CASSNGAAIYGYTF
TRBD1 | . | TRBJ1-5 | 14 | TRBV5-1 | TGCGCCAGCAGCCTGACAGGGGGCAATCAGCCCCAGCATTTT | CASSLTGGNQPQHF
. | . | TRBJ2-3 | 14 | TRBV7-9 | TGTGCCAGCAGCTTATACCAGGGAAGAGATACGCAGTATTTT | CASSLYQGRDTQYF
TRBD1 | . | TRBJ1-1 | 15 | TRBV27 | TGTGCCAGCAGTCGGGGGGACAGGCCGAACACTGAAGCTTTCTTT | CASSRGDRPNTEAFF
TRBD1 | . | TRBJ2-1 | 17 | TRBV7-9 | TGTGCCAGCAGCTCCCGCGCCGGGACAGGGGGCTACAATGAGCAGTTCTTC | CASSSRAGTGGYNEQFF
. | . | TRBJ2-3 | 16 | TRBV11-2 | TGTGCCAGCAGCTTAGCAGCGGCGCATAGCACAGATACGCAGTATTTT | CASSLAAAHSTDTQYF
. | . | TRBJ1-4 | 15 | TRBV6-2/TRBV6-3 | TGTGCCAGCAGCCGCGGGCGCGAAGTTTGGGAAAAACTGTTTTTT | CASSRGREVWEKLFF
. | . | TRBJ2-2 | 16 | TRBV19 | TGTGCCAGTAGTATTCGCCCTACGACGAACACCGGGGAGCTGTTTTTT | CASSIRPTTNTGELFF
TRBD2 | . | TRBJ2-1 | 16 | TRBV19 | TGTGCCAGTAGTATAGGGCTAGCGGCCTCCTACAATGAGCAGTTCTTC | CASSIGLAASYNEQFF
TRBD2 | . | TRBJ2-3 | 15 | TRBV2 | TGTGCCAGCAGTGAGGTGGGACTAGGCACAGATACGCAGTATTTT | CASSEVGLGTDTQYF
TRBD2 | . | TRBJ2-1 | 17 | TRBV7-8 | TGTGCCAGCAGCTCCACCACCGGGACTAGCGGGGATAGAGAGCAGTTCTTC | CASSSTTGTSGDREQFF